This T cell receptor beta chain was recorded in a study of T cell changes during pregnancy in multiple sclerosis. Repertoires were generated with immunoSEQ multiplex PCR, while TCRdb's copy carries only in-frame clones and drops some. The table records about 100,000 clones, more than 80% of them present only once. V was clipped by 3 bases and J by 1 base, with 12 bases between them. This CDR3 is built from 16 residues. Germline CDR1 reads SNHLY; CDR2 reads FYNNEI. This specimen consisted of peripheral blood, obtained in the second trimester of pregnancy. The V and J genes are TRBV2 and TRBJ2-2, with D possibly TRBD1 on 6 matching bases. The clonotype comes from a female donor with multiple sclerosis, enrolled in a pregnancy study. The CDR3, as DNA: TGTGCCAGCAGTGATCGACAGGCCCTGAACACCGGGGAGCTGTTTTTT. It translates to CASSDRQALNTGELFF.